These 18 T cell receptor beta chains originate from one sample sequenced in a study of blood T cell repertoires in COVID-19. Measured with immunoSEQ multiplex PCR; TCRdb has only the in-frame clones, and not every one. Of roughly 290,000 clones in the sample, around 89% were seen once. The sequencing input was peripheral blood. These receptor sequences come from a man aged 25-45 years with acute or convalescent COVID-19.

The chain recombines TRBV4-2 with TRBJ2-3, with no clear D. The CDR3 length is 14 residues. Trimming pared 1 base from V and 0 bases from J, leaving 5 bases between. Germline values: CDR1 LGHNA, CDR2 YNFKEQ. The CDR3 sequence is CASSQGVSTDTQYF. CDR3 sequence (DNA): TGTGCCAGCAGCCAAGGCGTTAGCACAGATACGCAGTATTTT.

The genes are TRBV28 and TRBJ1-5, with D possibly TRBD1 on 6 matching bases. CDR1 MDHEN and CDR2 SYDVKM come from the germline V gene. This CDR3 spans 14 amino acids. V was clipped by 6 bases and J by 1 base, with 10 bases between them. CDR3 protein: CASRRGGSNQPQHF. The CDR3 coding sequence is TGTGCCAGCAGAAGGGGGGGGAGCAATCAGCCCCAGCATTTT.

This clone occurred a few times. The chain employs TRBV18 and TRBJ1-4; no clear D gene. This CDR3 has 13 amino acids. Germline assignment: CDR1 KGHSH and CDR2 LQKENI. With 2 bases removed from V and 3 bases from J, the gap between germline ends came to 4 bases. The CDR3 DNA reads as TGTGCCAGCTCACCAGGGCCTAATGAAAAACTGTTTTTT. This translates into CASSPGPNEKLFF.

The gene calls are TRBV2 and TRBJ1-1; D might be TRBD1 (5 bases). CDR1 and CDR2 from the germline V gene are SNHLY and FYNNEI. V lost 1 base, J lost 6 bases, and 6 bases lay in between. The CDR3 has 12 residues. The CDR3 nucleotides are TGTGCCAGCAGTGAAGAACAGGCTGAAGCTTTCTTT. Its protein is CASSEEQAEAFF.

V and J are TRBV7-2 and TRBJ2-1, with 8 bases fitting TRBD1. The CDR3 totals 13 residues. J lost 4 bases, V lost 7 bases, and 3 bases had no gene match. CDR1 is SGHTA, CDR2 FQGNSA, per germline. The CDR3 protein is CASNYRGYNEQFF. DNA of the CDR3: TGTGCCAGCAACTACAGGGGGTACAATGAGCAGTTCTTC.

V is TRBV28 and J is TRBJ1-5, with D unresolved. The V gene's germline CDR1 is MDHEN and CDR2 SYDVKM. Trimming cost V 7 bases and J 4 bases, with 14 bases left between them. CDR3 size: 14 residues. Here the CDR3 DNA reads TGTGCCAGCACCATCGGAGGAAGTAATCAGCCCCAGCATTTT. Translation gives CASTIGGSNQPQHF.

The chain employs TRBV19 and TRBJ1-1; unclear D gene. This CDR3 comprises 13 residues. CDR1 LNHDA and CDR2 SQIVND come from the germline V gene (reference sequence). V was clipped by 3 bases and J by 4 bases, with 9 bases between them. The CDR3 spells CASSINAGTEAFF. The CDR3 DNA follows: TGTGCCAGTAGTATTAACGCAGGCACTGAAGCTTTCTTT.

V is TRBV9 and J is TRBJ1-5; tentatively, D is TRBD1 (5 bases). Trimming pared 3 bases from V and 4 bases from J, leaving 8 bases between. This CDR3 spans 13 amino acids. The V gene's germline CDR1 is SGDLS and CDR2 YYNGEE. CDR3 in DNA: TGTGCCAGCAGCGGGCAGGGTAATCAGCCCCAGCATTTT. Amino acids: CASSGQGNQPQHF. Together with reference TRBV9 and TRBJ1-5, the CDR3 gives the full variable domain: DSGVTQTPKHLITATGQRVTLRCSPRSGDLSVYWYQQSLDQGLQFLIQYYNGEERAKGNILERFSAQQFPDLHSELNLSSLELGDSALYFCASSGQGNQPQHFGDGTRLSIL.

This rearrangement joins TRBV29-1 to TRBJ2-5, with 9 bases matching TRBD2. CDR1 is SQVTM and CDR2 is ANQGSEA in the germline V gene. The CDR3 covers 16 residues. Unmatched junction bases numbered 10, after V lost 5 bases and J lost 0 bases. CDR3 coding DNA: TGCAGCGTTAGCGGTAGCGGGGGCCAACACCAAGAGACCCAGTACTTC. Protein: CSVSGSGGQHQETQYF.

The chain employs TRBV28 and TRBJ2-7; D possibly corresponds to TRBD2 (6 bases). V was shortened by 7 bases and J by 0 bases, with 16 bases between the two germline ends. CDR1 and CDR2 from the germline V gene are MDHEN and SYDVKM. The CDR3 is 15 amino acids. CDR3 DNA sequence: TGTGCCAGCACTACACTTGGAGGGGCCTCCTACGAGCAGTACTTC. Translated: CASTTLGGASYEQYF. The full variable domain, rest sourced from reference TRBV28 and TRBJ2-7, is DVKVTQSSRYLVKRTGEKVFLECVQDMDHENMFWYRQDPGLGLRLIYFSYDVKMKEKGDIPEGYSVSREKKERFSLILESASTNQTSMYLCASTTLGGASYEQYFGPGTRLTVT.

This chain's CDR3 is CASKDTTLTYEQYF. Here the CDR3 DNA reads TGTGCCAGTAAGGACACGACTTTGACCTACGAGCAGTACTTC. The chain joins TRBV19 to TRBJ2-7, with D possibly matching TRBD1 (5 bases). Germline assignment: CDR1 LNHDA and CDR2 SQIVND (reference sequence). This CDR3 spans 14 amino acids. V dropped 7 bases and J dropped 2 bases, with 15 bases sitting between them.

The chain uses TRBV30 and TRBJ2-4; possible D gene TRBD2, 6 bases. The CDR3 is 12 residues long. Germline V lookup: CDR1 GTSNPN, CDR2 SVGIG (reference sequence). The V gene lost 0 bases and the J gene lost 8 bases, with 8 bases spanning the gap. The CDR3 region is CAWSVWGDIQYF. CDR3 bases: TGTGCCTGGAGTGTTTGGGGGGACATTCAGTACTTC.

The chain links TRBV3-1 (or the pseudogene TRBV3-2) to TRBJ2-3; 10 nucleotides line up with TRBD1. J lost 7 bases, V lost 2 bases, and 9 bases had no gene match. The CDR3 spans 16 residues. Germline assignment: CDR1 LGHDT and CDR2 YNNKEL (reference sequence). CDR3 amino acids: CASSQSDRGRSYTQYF. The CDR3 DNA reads TGTGCCAGCAGCCAATCAGACAGGGGGCGATCCTATACGCAGTATTTT.

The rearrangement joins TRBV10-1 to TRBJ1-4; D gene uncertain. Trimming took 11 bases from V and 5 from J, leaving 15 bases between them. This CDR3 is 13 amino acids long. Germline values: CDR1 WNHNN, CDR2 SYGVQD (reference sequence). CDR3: CAGRDSSNEKLFF. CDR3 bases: TGCGCCGGCCGTGACTCCTCGAATGAAAAACTGTTTTTT.

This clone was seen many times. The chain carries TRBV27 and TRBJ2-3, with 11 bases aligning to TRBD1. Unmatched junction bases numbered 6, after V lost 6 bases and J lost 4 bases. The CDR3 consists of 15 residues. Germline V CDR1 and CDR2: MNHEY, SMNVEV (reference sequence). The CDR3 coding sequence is TGTGCCAGCAGGGACAGGGGGCGGGGTGCAGATACGCAGTATTTT. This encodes CASRDRGRGADTQYF.

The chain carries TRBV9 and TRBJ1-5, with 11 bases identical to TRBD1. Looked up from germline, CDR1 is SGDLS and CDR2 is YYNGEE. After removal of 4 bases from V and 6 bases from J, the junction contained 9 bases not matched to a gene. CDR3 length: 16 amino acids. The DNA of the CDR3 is TGTGCCAGCAGCTCCACCGCCGGGACAGGGGGTCAGCCCCAGCATTTT. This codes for CASSSTAGTGGQPQHF. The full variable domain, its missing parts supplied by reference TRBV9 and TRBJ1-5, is DSGVTQTPKHLITATGQRVTLRCSPRSGDLSVYWYQQSLDQGLQFLIQYYNGEERAKGNILERFSAQQFPDLHSELNLSSLELGDSALYFCASSSTAGTGGQPQHFGDGTRLSIL.

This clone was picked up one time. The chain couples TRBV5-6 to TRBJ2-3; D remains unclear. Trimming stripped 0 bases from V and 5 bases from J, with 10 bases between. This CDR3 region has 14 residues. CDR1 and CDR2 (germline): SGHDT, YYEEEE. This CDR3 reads CASSLVQALDTQYF. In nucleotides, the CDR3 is TGTGCCAGCAGCTTGGTCCAAGCCTTAGATACGCAGTATTTT.

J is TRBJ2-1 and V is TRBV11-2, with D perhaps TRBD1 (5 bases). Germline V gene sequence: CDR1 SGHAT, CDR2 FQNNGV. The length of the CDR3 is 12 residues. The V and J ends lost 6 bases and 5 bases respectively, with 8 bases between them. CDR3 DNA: TGTGCCAGCAGTTCCAGGGACAATGAGCAGTTCTTC. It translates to CASSSRDNEQFF.